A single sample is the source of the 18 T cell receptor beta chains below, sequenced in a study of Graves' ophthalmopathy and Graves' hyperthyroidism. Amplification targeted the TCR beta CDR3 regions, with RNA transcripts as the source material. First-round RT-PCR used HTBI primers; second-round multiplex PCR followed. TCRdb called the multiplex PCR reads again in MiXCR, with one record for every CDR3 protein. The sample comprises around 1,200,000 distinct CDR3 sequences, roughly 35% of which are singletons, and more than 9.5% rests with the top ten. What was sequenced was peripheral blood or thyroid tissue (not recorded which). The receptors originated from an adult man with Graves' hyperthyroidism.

The CDR3 reads CASSNRDNENYGYTF. The CDR3 bases are TGTGCCAGCAGCAACCGGGACAACGAAAACTATGGCTACACCTTC. J is TRBJ1-2 and V is TRBV9, with a weak D call TRBD1 (6 bases). Trimming removed 4 bases at V and 2 bases at J, with 15 bases between. Germline V gene lookup returns CDR1 SGDLS and CDR2 YYNGEE. This CDR3 spans 15 amino acids.

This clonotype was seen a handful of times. DNA of the CDR3: TGTGCTAGCTCACCAGACAGGGGAGGATTATATGGCTACACCTTC. Protein: CASSPDRGGLYGYTF. V and J are TRBV9 and TRBJ1-2, with 8 positions matching TRBD1. The CDR3 sequence is 15 residues long. The germline V gene has CDR1 SGDLS and CDR2 YYNGEE.

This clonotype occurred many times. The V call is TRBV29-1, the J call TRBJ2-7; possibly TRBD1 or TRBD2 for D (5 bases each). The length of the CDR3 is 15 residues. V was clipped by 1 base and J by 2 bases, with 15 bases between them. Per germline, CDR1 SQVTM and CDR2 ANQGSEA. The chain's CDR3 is CSVEGGTASAYEQYF. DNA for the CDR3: TGCAGCGTTGAAGGGGGGACGGCCTCAGCCTACGAGCAGTACTTC.

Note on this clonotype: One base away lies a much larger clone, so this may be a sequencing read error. CDR3 region: CSARAGGGGDGYTF. CDR3 DNA: TGCAGTGCTAGAGCCGGCGGGGGGGGCGATGGCTACACCTTC. The rearrangement uses TRBV20-1 and TRBJ1-2; TRBD1 might be the D (6 bases). V lost 1 base to trimming and J lost 6 bases, with 15 bases between them. The CDR3 covers 14 residues. Germline lookup yields CDR1 DFQATT and CDR2 SNEGSKA (reference sequence).

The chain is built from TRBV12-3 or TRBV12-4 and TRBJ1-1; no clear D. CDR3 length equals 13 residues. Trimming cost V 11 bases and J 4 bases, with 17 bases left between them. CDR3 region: CASWGAWSTEAFF. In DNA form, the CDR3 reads TGTGCCTCATGGGGAGCTTGGAGCACTGAAGCTTTCTTT.

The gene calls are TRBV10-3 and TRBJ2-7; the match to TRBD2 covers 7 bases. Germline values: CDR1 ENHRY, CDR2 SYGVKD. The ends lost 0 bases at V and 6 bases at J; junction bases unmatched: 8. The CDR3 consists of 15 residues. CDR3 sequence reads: CAISESGGSVVEQYF. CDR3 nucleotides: TGTGCCATCAGTGAGTCGGGCGGGAGCGTAGTCGAGCAGTACTTC.

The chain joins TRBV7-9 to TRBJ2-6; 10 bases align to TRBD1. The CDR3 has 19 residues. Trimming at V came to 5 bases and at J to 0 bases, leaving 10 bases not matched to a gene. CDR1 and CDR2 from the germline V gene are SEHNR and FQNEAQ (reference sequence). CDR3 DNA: TGTGCCAGCAGCGGGAAGGACAGGGGGTATAACTCTGGGGCCAACGTCCTGACTTTC. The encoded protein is CASSGKDRGYNSGANVLTF.

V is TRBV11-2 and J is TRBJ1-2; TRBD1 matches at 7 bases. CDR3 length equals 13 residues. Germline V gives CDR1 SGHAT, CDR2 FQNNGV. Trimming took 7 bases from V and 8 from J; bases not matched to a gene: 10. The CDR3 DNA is TGTGCCAGCACCAGCAACAGGGGAGTCGGCTACACCTTC. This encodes CASTSNRGVGYTF.

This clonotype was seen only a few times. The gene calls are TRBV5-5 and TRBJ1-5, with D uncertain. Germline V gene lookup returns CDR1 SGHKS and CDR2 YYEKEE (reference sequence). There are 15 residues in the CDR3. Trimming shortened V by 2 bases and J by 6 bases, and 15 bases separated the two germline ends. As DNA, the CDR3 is TGTGCCAGCAGCTTAACGGCGGAGGGAAGTCAGCCCCAGCATTTT. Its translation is CASSLTAEGSQPQHF.

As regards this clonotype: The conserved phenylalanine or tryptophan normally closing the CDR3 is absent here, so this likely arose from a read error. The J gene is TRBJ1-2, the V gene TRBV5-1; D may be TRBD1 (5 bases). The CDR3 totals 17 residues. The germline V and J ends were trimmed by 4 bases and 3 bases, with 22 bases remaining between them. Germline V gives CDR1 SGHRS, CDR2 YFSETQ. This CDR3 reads CASSLDRVSNQDYGYTL. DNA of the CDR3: TGCGCCAGCAGCCTAGACAGAGTCTCGAACCAAGACTATGGCTACACCCTC.

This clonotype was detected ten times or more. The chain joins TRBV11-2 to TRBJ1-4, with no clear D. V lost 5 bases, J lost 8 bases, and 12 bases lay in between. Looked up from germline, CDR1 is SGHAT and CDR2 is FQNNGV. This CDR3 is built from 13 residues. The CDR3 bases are TGTGCCAGCAGCCAAGAAAGCCGGGAAAAACTGTTTTTT. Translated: CASSQESREKLFF.

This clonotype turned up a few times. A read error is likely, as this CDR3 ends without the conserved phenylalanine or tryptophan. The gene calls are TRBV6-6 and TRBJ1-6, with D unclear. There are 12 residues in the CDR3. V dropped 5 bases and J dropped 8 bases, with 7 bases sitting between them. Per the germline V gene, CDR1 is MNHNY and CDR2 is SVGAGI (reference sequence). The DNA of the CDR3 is TGTGCCAGCAGTCCCGCGGATTCACCCCTCCACTCT. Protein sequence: CASSPADSPLHS.

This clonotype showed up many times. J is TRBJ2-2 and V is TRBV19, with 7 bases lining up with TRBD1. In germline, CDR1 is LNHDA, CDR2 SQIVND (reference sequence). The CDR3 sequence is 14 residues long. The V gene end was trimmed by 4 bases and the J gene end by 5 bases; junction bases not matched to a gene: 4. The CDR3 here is CASSSTGATGELFF. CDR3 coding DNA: TGTGCCAGTAGTAGCACAGGGGCGACCGGGGAGCTGTTTTTT.

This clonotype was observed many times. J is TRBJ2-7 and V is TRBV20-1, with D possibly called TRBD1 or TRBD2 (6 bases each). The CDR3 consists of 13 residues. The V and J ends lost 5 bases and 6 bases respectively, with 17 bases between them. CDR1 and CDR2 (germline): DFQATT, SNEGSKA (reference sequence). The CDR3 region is CSAPYRVGGEQYF. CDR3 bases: TGCAGTGCTCCATACAGGGTGGGGGGCGAGCAGTACTTC.

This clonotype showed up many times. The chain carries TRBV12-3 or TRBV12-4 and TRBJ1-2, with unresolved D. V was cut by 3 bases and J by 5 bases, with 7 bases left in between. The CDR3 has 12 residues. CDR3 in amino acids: CASSFSQYGYTF. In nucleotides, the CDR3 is TGTGCCAGCAGTTTTAGTCAGTATGGCTACACCTTC.

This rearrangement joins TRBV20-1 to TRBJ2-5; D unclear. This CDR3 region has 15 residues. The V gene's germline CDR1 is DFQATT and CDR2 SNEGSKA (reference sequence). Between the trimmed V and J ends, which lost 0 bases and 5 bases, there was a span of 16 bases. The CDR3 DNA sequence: TGCAGTGCTAGAGATAAATATAGTCCCATGGAGACCCAGTACTTC. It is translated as CSARDKYSPMETQYF.

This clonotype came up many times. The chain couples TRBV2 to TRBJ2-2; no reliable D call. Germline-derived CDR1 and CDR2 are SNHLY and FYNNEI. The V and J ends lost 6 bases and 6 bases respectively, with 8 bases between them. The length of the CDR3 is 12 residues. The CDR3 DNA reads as TGTGCCAGCAGCGGGTTTCCCGGGGAGCTGTTTTTT. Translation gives CASSGFPGELFF. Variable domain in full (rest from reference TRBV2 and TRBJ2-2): EPEVTQTPSHQVTQMGQEVILRCVPISNHLYFYWYRQILGQKVEFLVSFYNNEISEKSEIFDDQFSVERPDGSNFTLKIRSTKLEDSAMYFCASSGFPGELFFGEGSRLTVL.

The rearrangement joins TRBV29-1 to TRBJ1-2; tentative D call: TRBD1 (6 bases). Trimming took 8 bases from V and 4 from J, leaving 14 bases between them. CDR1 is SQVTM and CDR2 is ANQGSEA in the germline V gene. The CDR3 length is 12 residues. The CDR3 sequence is CSFGTLAYGYTF. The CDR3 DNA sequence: TGCAGCTTTGGGACACTGGCCTATGGCTACACCTTC.